This TCR beta chain was retrieved from a study of vaccination and CD4 T cells after COVID-19. Study-level background: Convalescent patients gave post-COVID blood a median about 91 days post-diagnosis, range 35 to 161. The stimulus for the cells was overlapping spike peptides derived from SARS-CoV-2, HCoV-NL63, HCoV-OC43 and HCoV-229E.

This clonotype appeared a few times. The target antigen is unknown. One end of the junction varies from germline; a read error may be responsible. Cultured CD4+ T-cell DNA underwent Oncomine TCR Beta short-read sequencing. MiXCR was run by TCRdb on the PCR reads, yielding one entry per CDR3 protein. The sample carries 10,000 to 15,000 distinct CDR3 sequences, 45% to 50% recorded once. The V gene's germline CDR1 is SSHAT and CDR2 FNYEAQ (reference sequence). The CDR3 length is 12 residues. Treatment specified: roughly nine-day PBMC culture with coronavirus spike peptide pools or control peptides (ViraFEST assay). For ViraFEST, peptide pools expanded antigen-specific T cells, after which the TCRs were sequenced. On day 3 and again on day 7, fresh IL-2 medium was used to replace half the medium.

The chain couples TRBV7-7 to TRBJ2-5, with D possibly being TRBD2 (5 bases). The clonotype originates from a human donor with COVID-19. This specimen consisted of cultured CD4+ T cells from blood, obtained after SARS-CoV-2 vaccination. The CDR3, as DNA: TGTGCTAGCAGCGGTCCGGGGGAGACCCAGTACTTC. Translating gives CASSGPGETQYF.